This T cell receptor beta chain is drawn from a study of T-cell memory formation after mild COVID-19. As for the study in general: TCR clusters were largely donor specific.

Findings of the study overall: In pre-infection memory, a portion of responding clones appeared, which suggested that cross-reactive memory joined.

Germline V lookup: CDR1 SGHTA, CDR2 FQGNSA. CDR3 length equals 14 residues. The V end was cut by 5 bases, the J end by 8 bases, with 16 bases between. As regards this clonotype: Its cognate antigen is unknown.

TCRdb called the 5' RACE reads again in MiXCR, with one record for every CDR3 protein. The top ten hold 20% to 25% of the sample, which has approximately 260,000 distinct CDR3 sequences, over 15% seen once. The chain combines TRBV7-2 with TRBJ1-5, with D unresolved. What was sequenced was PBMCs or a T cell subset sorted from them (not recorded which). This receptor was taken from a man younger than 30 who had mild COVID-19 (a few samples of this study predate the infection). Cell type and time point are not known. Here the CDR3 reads CASSPGSPHEPQHF. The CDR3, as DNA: TGTGCCAGCAGCCCCGGGAGCCCTCACGAGCCCCAGCATTTT.